Described below is a single T cell receptor (beta chain) sequence and its context. Its recognized antigen is unknown. No base quality values were provided; no much bigger clone lies one nucleotide off. The source of the sample is a study of OX40 agonist ivuxolimab in advanced cancers. About the full investigation: Ivuxolimab, which targeted the costimulatory receptor OX40 (CD134), was an agonistic, fully human IgG2 monoclonal antibody. Intravenous ivuxolimab was administered to patients every 2 weeks at six dose levels: 0.01, 0.1, 0.3, 1.5, 3 and 10 mg/kg. The dose-escalation cohort was over 70% male with a mean age of about 65 years, ranging from roughly 23 to 79. Peripheral TCRbeta sequencing was intended to test whether TCR sequence diversity was altered and clonal T-cell expansion was caused by ivuxolimab. Among the roughly 50 dose-escalation patients, around 19 had hepatocellular carcinoma, some 15 melanoma, 9 renal cell carcinoma and 9 head and neck cancer. The paper reports the monotherapy dose-escalation portion (N of about 50 patients) of the phase I ivuxolimab trial. Patients were allowed to have had prior anti-PD-1, anti-PD-L1 or anti-CTLA-4 therapy, and around 41% of the dose-escalation patients had previously received checkpoint inhibitors. Partial responses occurred in three dose-escalation patients: two with cutaneous melanoma and one with hepatocellular carcinoma.

Study-wide findings and limitations: Low levels of normalized T-cell clonal expansion were also seen in some nonresponding patients. In partial responders in the 0.1-3.0 mg/kg groups, normalized peripheral clonal expansion was found to be among the lowest, especially among CD8+ T cells. At doses of 0.1 to 3.0 mg/kg, clonal expansion of both CD4+ and CD8+ T cells in blood was seen between baseline and week 6. After ivuxolimab, more expanded clones were found on average in CD8+ T cells than in CD4+ T cells. The antigen specificity of the peripheral T cells that underwent clonal expansion was not determined.

The CDR1 and CDR2 encoded by the germline V gene are KGHSH and LQKENI. V is trimmed back by 9 bases and J by 1 base, and the junction contains 7 bases that no gene match accounts for. The cysteine opens and the phenylalanine closes a CDR3 of 15 amino acids. Kept here is only the CDR3 DNA, which spans 45 bases and is read in frame from base 1. The trial excluded patients who had a history of autoimmune disease or were on systemic immunosuppression. Peripheral blood for TCR sequencing was drawn from every dose cohort at baseline, at cycle 4 day 1 and at cycle 7 day 1. The samples were drawn from a first-in-human, open-label, multicenter phase I dose-escalation trial of ivuxolimab. Adults with locally advanced or metastatic melanoma, renal cell, hepatocellular, or head and neck squamous cell carcinoma were enrolled in the trial. CD4+ and CD8+ T cells were sorted separately from peripheral blood before TCR sequencing.

For sequencing of the TCRbeta CDR3 region, genomic DNA was extracted from the sorted cells. The immunoSEQ Assay was used for sequencing of TCRbeta CDR3 regions. This is the immuneACCESS table as TCRdb keeps it, with only in-frame sequences that have V and J called. A part of the clones is gone; compared with another copy, unresolved V genes explain less than half, and the rest is unexplained. The sample table contains about 60,000 clones; only one count was recorded for 81% of them. The ten biggest clones cover around 1% of the sample. This TCR was recovered from an adult with an advanced solid tumor such as melanoma, head and neck, liver or kidney cancer. Recombination joined TRBV18 with TRBJ2-3; TRBD2 fits 10 bases in the junction. The sequences come from CD4+ or CD8+ T cells sorted from blood, collected in a trial of the OX40 agonist ivuxolimab. For the CDR3, the sequence is CASLRGLAGTDTQYF. The bases read TGTGCCAGTCTCCGAGGACTAGCGGGCACAGATACGCAGTATTTT.